This entry lists 11 T cell receptor beta chains sequenced from one sample in a study of glioma-infiltrating T cells. The iRepertoire nested amplicon-rescue multiplex PCR amplified TCR alpha and beta CDR3s from RNA. TCRdb used MiXCR to reprocess the multiplex PCR reads, holding one entry per CDR3 protein. The data show over 120,000 distinct CDR3 sequences, roughly 43% seen once. Sample: glioma tissue, nonneoplastic brain tissue, or PBMCs (not recorded which). These receptors were obtained from a human donor with low-grade glioma or glioblastoma, undergoing nonglioma brain surgery, or in good health (not recorded which).

The V gene is TRBV4-1, the J gene TRBJ2-6, with TRBD1 matching 7 bases. The V gene end was trimmed by 4 bases and the J gene end by 4 bases; junction bases not matched to a gene: 7. CDR1 MGHRA and CDR2 YSYEKL come from the germline V gene. The CDR3 covers 16 residues. The CDR3 bases are TGCGCCAGCAGCCGGGACAGCCAAACCGGGGCCAACGTCCTGACTTTC. Its protein is CASSRDSQTGANVLTF.

The table lists this clonotype with a few counts. The V and J genes are TRBV7-6 and TRBJ2-3; 8 bases line up with TRBD2. The V gene end was trimmed by 7 bases and the J gene end by 3 bases; junction bases not matched to a gene: 6. This CDR3 comprises 14 residues. CDR1 and CDR2 from the germline V gene are SGHVS and FNYEAQ. CDR3 in DNA: TGTGCCAGCACCCCCGTAGCGGGGACAGATACGCAGTATTTT. Amino acid sequence: CASTPVAGTDTQYF. Complete variable domain (other parts from reference TRBV7-6 and TRBJ2-3): GAGVSQSPRYKVTKRGQDVALRCDPISGHVSLYWYRQALGQGPEFLTYFNYEAQQDKSGLPNDRFSAERPEGSISTLTIQRTEQRDSAMYRCASTPVAGTDTQYFGPGTRLTVL.

This clonotype has only a few counts. The CDR3 region is CASSSDRARQPQHF. CDR3 coding DNA: TGTGCCAGCAGTTCCGACAGGGCCCGGCAGCCCCAGCATTTT. V is TRBV27 and J is TRBJ1-5; TRBD1 aligns across 7 bases. CDR1 is MNHEY, CDR2 SMNVEV, per germline (reference sequence). V shed 4 bases and J 7 bases; nucleotides not matched to a gene: 7. CDR3 length: 14 amino acids.

The chain employs TRBV4-3 and TRBJ2-1; TRBD1 aligns across 8 bases. The germline gives CDR1 LGHNA, CDR2 YSLEER. The CDR3 has 16 residues. Trimming took 0 bases from V and 3 from J; bases not matched to a gene: 4. In nucleotides, the CDR3 is TGCGCCAGCAGCCAAGATCAGGGGGCGGGCTACAATGAGCAGTTCTTC. Encoded protein: CASSQDQGAGYNEQFF.

This clonotype has only a few counts. The gene calls are TRBV27 and TRBJ2-2; 8 bases agree with TRBD2. The CDR3 totals 15 residues. Germline V gene data show CDR1 as MNHEY and CDR2 as SMNVEV (reference sequence). The trim removed 3 bases at V and 0 bases at J, leaving 0 bases unmatched. Here the CDR3 reads CASSFGGANTGELFF. Written as DNA, the CDR3 is TGTGCCAGCAGTTTCGGGGGGGCGAACACCGGGGAGCTGTTTTTT.

The chain carries TRBV4-1 and TRBJ2-3; the D gene is possibly TRBD2 (5 bases). Trimming stripped 5 bases from V and 2 bases from J, with 11 bases between. This CDR3 is 14 amino acids long. Looked up from germline, CDR1 is MGHRA and CDR2 is YSYEKL. CDR3 region: CASSFGLFTDTQYF. CDR3 in DNA: TGCGCCAGCAGCTTCGGACTTTTCACAGATACGCAGTATTTT.

J is TRBJ1-3 and V is TRBV18; 7 bases agree with TRBD1. The CDR3 is 16 residues long. V shed 3 bases and J 2 bases; nucleotides not matched to a gene: 7. CDR1 is KGHSH and CDR2 is LQKENI in the germline V gene. The CDR3 region is CASSPSLDRAGNTIYF. In DNA form, the CDR3 reads TGTGCCAGCTCACCGAGCCTTGACAGGGCTGGAAACACCATATATTTT.

In this sample, this clonotype turned up a few times. CDR3 loop: CASARGTYEQYF. The CDR3 region has the DNA TGTGCCAGCGCGAGGGGTACCTACGAGCAGTACTTC. V is TRBV6-1 and J is TRBJ2-7; D could derive from TRBD1 or TRBD2 (5 bases each). Trimming took off 8 bases at V and 2 bases at J, with 10 bases between the two ends. Per germline, CDR1 MNHNS and CDR2 SASEGT. The CDR3 runs to 12 residues.

The chain is built from TRBV6-1 and TRBJ1-1; 7 bases are a match to TRBD1. The CDR3 runs to 15 residues. Trimming at V came to 5 bases and at J to 0 bases, leaving 6 bases not matched to a gene. Germline CDR1 and CDR2: MNHNS and SASEGT. CDR3 protein: CASSPGQVMNTEAFF. The CDR3 nucleotides read TGTGCCAGCAGTCCCGGACAGGTTATGAACACTGAAGCTTTCTTT.

A word on this clonotype: At one end, the junction sequence differs from germline, possibly due to a read error. The chain uses TRBV7-2 and TRBJ2-7, with TRBD2 matching 15 bases. Germline CDR1 and CDR2: SGHTA and FQGNSA. The CDR3 extends over 15 amino acids. The CDR3 spells CASSLDGLAGGPLIF. The CDR3 DNA sequence: TGTGCCAGCAGCTTAGACGGACTAGCGGGAGGGCCACTTATTTTC.

The rearrangement joins TRBV28 to TRBJ1-6, with unresolved D. This CDR3 spans 17 amino acids. Per germline, CDR1 MDHEN and CDR2 SYDVKM. The germline V and J ends were trimmed by 7 bases and 0 bases, with 16 bases remaining between them. CDR3 loop: CASITHALGSYNSPLHF. The CDR3 DNA reads TGTGCCAGCATCACACATGCGCTCGGCTCCTATAATTCACCCCTCCACTTT.